A selection of T cell receptor beta chains follows, all from one sample in a study of T cell responses to AZD1222 COVID-19 vaccine. Clones were read by immunoSEQ multiplex PCR, and TCRdb kept only the in-frame ones, dropping some. The sample shows approximately 130,000 clones, more than 85% of them seen only once. The sequences come from peripheral blood, collected on day 0 of AZD1222 vaccination. The source is an adult in good health. Each CDR3 is given with its conserved first and last residue. A D gene is named only where the DNA matches it firmly. Clone size is shown for a subset of rows, as once, few, many or a class of expanded clone.

CDR3nt,CDR3aa,d_gene,v_gene,abundance,j_gene
TGTGCCAGCAGCGTAGCTTCAGGGTACAATGAGCAGTTCTTC,CASSVASGYNEQFF,-,TRBV9,-,TRBJ2-1
TGCAGCGTTGAGGCTCTGGGGCGGAACACTGAAGCTTTCTTT,CSVEALGRNTEAFF,-,TRBV29-1,-,TRBJ1-1
TGTGCCAGCAGTTACCAGGGACAGAACTATGGCTACACCTTC,CASSYQGQNYGYTF,TRBD1,TRBV6-5,-,TRBJ1-2
TGTGCCCGCCGTCAGGGGGGCACAGATACGCAGTATTTT,CARRQGGTDTQYF,TRBD1,TRBV12-3/TRBV12-4,once,TRBJ2-3
TGTGCCAGCAGCCCCGGCGGGCGGGAGCAGTACTTC,CASSPGGREQYF,-,TRBV5-6,-,TRBJ2-7
TGTGCCAGCAGCTTAGCAGGGTTGAACACTGAAGCTTTCTTT,CASSLAGLNTEAFF,-,TRBV7-8,-,TRBJ1-1
TGTGCCAGCAGCAAAGCCGGGGAAGGTACGCAGTATTTT,CASSKAGEGTQYF,-,TRBV21-1,-,TRBJ2-3
TGTGCCAGCAGTTACAGAGGACAGGGGGCCTATGGCTACACCTTC,CASSYRGQGAYGYTF,TRBD1,TRBV6-5,-,TRBJ1-2
TGTGCCAGCAGCGGGACAGGGGATCAAGAGACCCAGTACTTC,CASSGTGDQETQYF,TRBD1,TRBV9,-,TRBJ2-5
TGTGCCACCAGCAGAGATTGGGAGACCCAGTACTTC,CATSRDWETQYF,-,TRBV15,-,TRBJ2-5
TGTGCCAGTAGTATTGGGCAGGGAAGGGGCTACACCTTC,CASSIGQGRGYTF,-,TRBV19,-,TRBJ1-2
TGTGCCACCAGCAGGGTTAGGACTAGCGGCTACGAGCAGTACTTC,CATSRVRTSGYEQYF,TRBD2,TRBV15,-,TRBJ2-7
TGTGCCAGCGCGACGGGGACCTGGACAGATACGCAGTATTTT,CASATGTWTDTQYF,-,TRBV13,-,TRBJ2-3
TGCGCCAGCAGCCTAAGGGTTGTGGGACGCGAGCAGTACTTC,CASSLRVVGREQYF,-,TRBV5-1,-,TRBJ2-7
TGTGCCAGCAGTTACCGGGACAGGCTTGTTCAGCCCCAGCATTTT,CASSYRDRLVQPQHF,TRBD1,TRBV5-8,-,TRBJ1-5
TGTGCCAGCAGCGTAGGGAGTACTAATTCACCCCTCCACTTT,CASSVGSTNSPLHF,-,TRBV9,-,TRBJ1-6
TGTGCCACAACAGGGTTCGGGGAGACCCAGTACTTC,CATTGFGETQYF,-,TRBV2,-,TRBJ2-5
TGCGCCAGCAGCTTAACAGCCCAAGAGACCCAGTACTTC,CASSLTAQETQYF,-,TRBV5-1,-,TRBJ2-5
TGTGCCAGCAGCTTAGCGTGGACGAACTATGGCTACACCTTC,CASSLAWTNYGYTF,-,TRBV7-9,-,TRBJ1-2
TGTGCCAGCAGCCCTCTACAGGGGTCGAACACTGAAGCTTTCTTT,CASSPLQGSNTEAFF,TRBD1,TRBV14,-,TRBJ1-1
TGTGCCAGCAGCCCAATGACTGGGAGAGGTGGCTACACCTTC,CASSPMTGRGGYTF,-,TRBV5-6,-,TRBJ1-2
TGTGCCAGCAGCTTCCGTCATGACGAGCAGTACTTC,CASSFRHDEQYF,-,TRBV7-9,-,TRBJ2-7
TGTGCCAGCTCACCACCGTCGGATGGCTACACCTTC,CASSPPSDGYTF,-,TRBV18,-,TRBJ1-2
TGTGCCAGCAGCTGGACAGTTTACTATGGCTACACCTTC,CASSWTVYYGYTF,-,TRBV7-9,-,TRBJ1-2
TGTGCCATCAGTGAGTCGGAGGGGAAGAGGGGCTACACCTTC,CAISESEGKRGYTF,-,TRBV10-3,-,TRBJ1-2
TGTGCCAGTACAGTATCGGCGACTAACTACAATGAGCAGTTCTTC,CASTVSATNYNEQFF,-,TRBV19,-,TRBJ2-1
TGTGCCAGCAGCCCGACTAGCGTTAGCTCCTACGAGCAGTACTTC,CASSPTSVSSYEQYF,TRBD2,TRBV6-5,-,TRBJ2-7
TGTGCCAGCAGCTTGGTGGCCGGGACAGACCCCTACGAGCAGTACTTC,CASSLVAGTDPYEQYF,TRBD1,TRBV5-6,few,TRBJ2-7
TGTGCCAGCAGCCCAGGGGCCCACAAGAACACTGAAGCTTTCTTT,CASSPGAHKNTEAFF,-,TRBV7-6,-,TRBJ1-1
TGCGCCAGCAGGGTGGGCGGACGGGACAATGAGCAGTTCTTC,CASRVGGRDNEQFF,-,TRBV5-1,-,TRBJ2-1
TGTGCCAGCAGTGAGCGGGGGGACACCGGGGAGCTGTTTTTT,CASSERGDTGELFF,TRBD2,TRBV6-4,-,TRBJ2-2
TGTGCCAGCAGCCGGGACAGGGCCACTGAAGCTTTCTTT,CASSRDRATEAFF,TRBD1,TRBV14,once,TRBJ1-1
TGTGCCAGCAGCTTAGGAGGCAGGGGGACCAACACTGAAGCTTTCTTT,CASSLGGRGTNTEAFF,TRBD1,TRBV7-6,-,TRBJ1-1
TGTGCCAGCAGCTTAGCTGCCCTCCAATCACCCCTCCACTTT,CASSLAALQSPLHF,-,TRBV7-9,-,TRBJ1-6
TGTGCCAGCAGCTTGGGGGGTACGAGAAATCAGCCCCAGCATTTT,CASSLGGTRNQPQHF,-,TRBV5-6,-,TRBJ1-5
TGCGCCAGCAGCCCCCTGGGGGGGGGAGGAGAGACCCAGTACTTC,CASSPLGGGGETQYF,TRBD2,TRBV5-1,once,TRBJ2-5
TGTGCCAGCAGCCCGGGGGCCAGCCGGGGCACAGATACGCAGTATTTT,CASSPGASRGTDTQYF,-,TRBV7-3,-,TRBJ2-3
TGTGCCAGCAGCTCCAGGGGCGGGTATGGCTACACCTTC,CASSSRGGYGYTF,-,TRBV7-9,-,TRBJ1-2
TGTGCCAGCACTACGAACACTGAAGCTTTCTTT,CASTTNTEAFF,-,TRBV6-6,-,TRBJ1-1
TGTGCCATCAGTGAGTCAGGGACAGGGAACAATTCACCCCTCCACTTT,CAISESGTGNNSPLHF,TRBD1,TRBV10-3,once,TRBJ1-6
TGTGCCAGCAAGGTGGGATACTCCTACGAGCAGTACTTC,CASKVGYSYEQYF,-,TRBV6-5,once,TRBJ2-7
TGCCGCGCGGGGTGGCGGGGGGGCCGGGACGAGCAGTACTTC,CRAGWRGGRDEQYF,TRBD2,TRBV29-1,-,TRBJ2-7
TGTGCCAGCAGCCCGGCCATCGGCGCTTACTTC,CASSPAIGAYF,-,TRBV6-2/TRBV6-3,-,TRBJ2-5
TGTGCCAGCAGCTTAGAAGCAAGGGTTTCACCCCTCCACTTT,CASSLEARVSPLHF,-,TRBV7-2,-,TRBJ1-6
TGCGCCAGCAGTCGACAGCCACCCTACGAGCAGTACTTC,CASSRQPPYEQYF,-,TRBV4-1,-,TRBJ2-7
TGTGCCAGCAGCCCATCTAGCGGGCCCCACAATGAGCAGTTCTTC,CASSPSSGPHNEQFF,TRBD2,TRBV7-3,-,TRBJ2-1
TGTGCCACCAGCAGAGACGGACAGGGGATTGAAAAACTGTTTTTT,CATSRDGQGIEKLFF,TRBD1,TRBV15,-,TRBJ1-4
TGTGCCAGCAGCCAACTCCGGGGTGATACGCAGTATTTT,CASSQLRGDTQYF,-,TRBV3-1/TRBV3-2,-,TRBJ2-3
TGTGCCAGCAGCCGCGGACAGGGTGGCAATCAGCCCCAGCATTTT,CASSRGQGGNQPQHF,TRBD1,TRBV4-2,-,TRBJ1-5
TGTGCCAGCAGCCCCGGGAGGAACACCATATATTTT,CASSPGRNTIYF,-,TRBV7-9,-,TRBJ1-3
TGTGCCAGCAGCCCTGGACTACGGTACAATGAGCAGTTCTTC,CASSPGLRYNEQFF,-,TRBV5-4,-,TRBJ2-1
TGCGCCAGCAGTGACACCGGGACAGGGAGGGAAAAACTGTTTTTT,CASSDTGTGREKLFF,TRBD1,TRBV10-2,-,TRBJ1-4
TGCGCCAGCAGTCGGAGTAGCGGGGCAACAGGCAATGAGCAGTTCTTC,CASSRSSGATGNEQFF,TRBD2,TRBV10-1,-,TRBJ2-1
TGTGCCAGCCGAGGGGGGAGTGGAAACACCATATATTTT,CASRGGSGNTIYF,-,TRBV12-3/TRBV12-4,-,TRBJ1-3
TGTGCCAGCAGCCCGAGGACAGGGGGCGCGAACACTGAAGCTTTCTTT,CASSPRTGGANTEAFF,TRBD1,TRBV7-9,-,TRBJ1-1